What follows are 16 T cell receptor beta chains derived from one specimen sequenced in a study of control samples from healthy donors and cancer patients. Only in-frame clones appear in the TCRdb table, and some are missing; sequencing was by immunoSEQ multiplex PCR. The profile shows around 140,000 clones, under 95% of them singletons. Sequencing input: blood. The receptors derive from a man aged 18 to 35 in good health.

This rearrangement joins TRBV4-1 to TRBJ2-7; D may be TRBD1 (5 bases). Trimming cost V 0 bases and J 3 bases, with 9 bases left between them. The CDR3 is 14 residues long. Germline CDR1 is MGHRA and CDR2 is YSYEKL. CDR3 coding DNA: TGCGCCAGCAGCCAAGATTCAGGGAACTACGAGCAGTACTTC. Its protein product is CASSQDSGNYEQYF.

In this sample, this clone turned up a few times. The genes are TRBV6-5 and TRBJ2-2; D gene uncertain. CDR1 is MNHEY and CDR2 is SVGAGI in the germline V gene. The CDR3 is made up of 14 amino acids. V lost 2 bases to trimming and J lost 1 base, with 5 bases between them. CDR3 loop: CASSYDGNTGELFF. In DNA form, the CDR3 reads TGTGCCAGCAGTTACGACGGGAACACCGGGGAGCTGTTTTTT.

V and J are TRBV10-1 and TRBJ1-1; maybe TRBD1 (6 bases). The CDR3 has 12 amino acids. Trimming left V 7 bases short and J 3 bases short, with 9 bases between. CDR1 and CDR2 (germline): WNHNN, SYGVQD (reference sequence). CDR3 in amino acids: CASTPGDTEAFF. Here the CDR3 DNA reads TGCGCCAGCACCCCAGGGGACACTGAAGCTTTCTTT.

CDR3 region: CASSLGRVTPQDTEAFF. The CDR3 DNA reads TGTGCCAGCAGCTTGGGAAGGGTCACTCCCCAGGATACTGAAGCTTTCTTT. The rearrangement joins TRBV5-5 to TRBJ1-1; D gene ambiguous. CDR3 length: 17 amino acids. V dropped 0 bases and J dropped 5 bases, with 20 bases sitting between them. Germline CDR1 SGHKS, CDR2 YYEKEE (reference sequence).

The chain combines TRBV5-6 with TRBJ1-3; 9 positions agree with TRBD1. The CDR3 totals 14 residues. CDR1 is SGHDT, CDR2 YYEEEE, per germline. With 4 bases clipped from V and 10 bases from J, the junction kept 9 bases outside the gene matches. The CDR3 DNA reads as TGTGCCAGCAGCCTGGGACAGGGTGAAAAGACCATATATTTT. It encodes CASSLGQGEKTIYF.

This clone is a singleton in its sample. This chain joins TRBV5-6 and TRBJ1-2, with 9 positions matching TRBD1. V lost 0 bases to trimming and J lost 4 bases; unmatched junction nucleotides: 4. In germline, CDR1 is SGHDT, CDR2 YYEEEE. The CDR3 is 15 residues long. CDR3 region: CASSLAGQGIYGYTF. Written as DNA, the CDR3 is TGTGCCAGCAGCTTGGCGGGACAGGGTATCTATGGCTACACCTTC.

The gene calls are TRBV28 and TRBJ1-1, with no clear D. Germline lookup yields CDR1 MDHEN and CDR2 SYDVKM. This CDR3 has 13 residues. Trimming cost V 6 bases and J 1 base, with 9 bases left between them. The CDR3 DNA follows: TGTGCCAGCAGACCAGAACAGAACACTGAAGCTTTCTTT. This encodes CASRPEQNTEAFF.

This chain links TRBV28 with TRBJ2-7; D unclear. This CDR3 comprises 13 residues. Trimming took 6 bases from V and 4 from J, leaving 13 bases between them. CDR1 and CDR2 (germline): MDHEN, SYDVKM. The CDR3 here is CASSHPAQYEQYF. The DNA of the CDR3 is TGTGCCAGCAGCCACCCAGCCCAATACGAGCAGTACTTC.

This chain joins TRBV2 and TRBJ2-5; 10 positions agree with TRBD1. With 3 bases clipped from V and 3 bases from J, the junction kept 4 bases outside the gene matches. Germline CDR1 SNHLY, CDR2 FYNNEI. This CDR3 has 15 residues. DNA of the CDR3: TGTGCCAGCAGTGACGGGACAGGGGATAAAGAGACCCAGTACTTC. It encodes CASSDGTGDKETQYF. The whole variable domain, filled in from reference TRBV2 and TRBJ2-5, reads EPEVTQTPSHQVTQMGQEVILRCVPISNHLYFYWYRQILGQKVEFLVSFYNNEISEKSEIFDDQFSVERPDGSNFTLKIRSTKLEDSAMYFCASSDGTGDKETQYFGPGTRLLVL.

The V call is TRBV4-1, the J call TRBJ2-5; 7 positions match TRBD1. J gave up 5 bases and V 4 bases, and 13 bases lay outside the gene matches. This CDR3 is 16 amino acids long. CDR1 and CDR2 (germline): MGHRA, YSYEKL. The CDR3, as DNA: TGCGCCAGCAGCCGGACCCCGGGACAGATGGGGGAGACCCAGTACTTC. This translates into CASSRTPGQMGETQYF.

The chain combines TRBV21-1 with TRBJ1-5. TRBV21-1 is flagged as a pseudogene. CDR3 length: 13 amino acids. CDR3: CASSALKGQPQHF. CDR3 nucleotides: TGTGCCAGCAGCGCACTCAAAGGTCAGCCCCAGCATTTT.

J is TRBJ2-6 and V is TRBV9, with D hard to call. The CDR3 spans 15 residues. V was shortened by 3 bases and J by 0 bases, with 7 bases between the two germline ends. Germline V lookup: CDR1 SGDLS, CDR2 YYNGEE. DNA of the CDR3: TGTGCCAGCAGCGCTCTGAGCTCTGGGGCCAACGTCCTGACTTTC. Translating gives CASSALSSGANVLTF.

This chain uses TRBV7-9 with TRBJ1-1, with D hard to call. The germline CDR1 and CDR2 sequences are SEHNR and FQNEAQ (reference sequence). Trimming took off 5 bases at V and 8 bases at J, with 9 bases between the two ends. This CDR3 has 11 amino acids. This CDR3 is CASSPSGEAFF. CDR3 in DNA: TGTGCCAGCAGCCCCTCTGGGGAAGCTTTCTTT. The whole variable domain, filled in from reference TRBV7-9 and TRBJ1-1, reads DTGVSQNPRHKITKRGQNVTFRCDPISEHNRLYWYRQTLGQGPEFLTYFQNEAQLEKSRLLSDRFSAERPKGSFSTLEIQRTEQGDSAMYLCASSPSGEAFFGQGTRLTVV.

The chain has TRBV19 and TRBJ2-1, with a weak D call TRBD2 (6 bases). The V end was cut by 7 bases, the J end by 0 bases, with 10 bases between. CDR1 and CDR2 (germline): LNHDA, SQIVND (reference sequence). The CDR3 contains 14 residues. CDR3 DNA: TGTGCCAGTAATAGCGGAAGCTCCTACAATGAGCAGTTCTTC. Its protein product is CASNSGSSYNEQFF.

The chain uses TRBV6-2 or TRBV6-3 and TRBJ1-2, with TRBD1 matching over 8 bases. Trimming removed 4 bases from V and 13 bases from J; junction bases left unmatched: 11. Germline V lookup: CDR1 MNHEY, CDR2 SVGEGT. The CDR3 totals 13 residues. CDR3 bases: TGTGCCAGCAGTTTCGATGCCGGGACAGGTTTCACCTTC. Translation gives CASSFDAGTGFTF.

The V and J genes are TRBV2 and TRBJ1-2; tentatively, D is TRBD1 (6 bases). Germline V lookup: CDR1 SNHLY, CDR2 FYNNEI. V was cut by 8 bases and J by 8 bases, with 24 bases left in between. The length of the CDR3 is 15 residues. CDR3 in amino acids: CASPPGTNNRGGYTF. The CDR3 coding sequence is TGTGCCAGCCCGCCGGGGACAAATAACCGTGGGGGCTACACCTTC.